The rows below give T cell receptor beta chains drawn from one sample of a study of T cell responses to AZD1222 COVID-19 vaccine. Clones were sequenced by immunoSEQ multiplex PCR, and TCRdb holds only the in-frame ones, with some missing. The data contain 150,000 to 200,000 clones, over 80% of them seen just once; the ten biggest clones take up 5% to 7%. The sequenced sample was peripheral blood, obtained on day 0 of AZD1222 vaccination. The receptors shown here come from an adult in good health. Each CDR3 is given with its conserved first and last residue. D genes are given only for firm matches.

V,D,J,CDR3,DNA
TRBV30,-,TRBJ2-2,CAWRGPGVIRSGELFF,TGTGCCTGGAGGGGACCGGGGGTGATTCGGTCCGGGGAGCTGTTTTTT
TRBV12-5,TRBD1,TRBJ1-3,CASGLGTGDGNTIYF,TGTGCTAGTGGTTTGGGGACAGGGGACGGAAACACCATATATTTT
TRBV6-2/TRBV6-3,TRBD1,TRBJ1-5,CASSPDRINLRQPQHF,TGTGCCAGCAGTCCGGACAGGATAAACTTACGGCAGCCCCAGCATTTT
TRBV28,-,TRBJ1-1,CASTPVGRLNTEAFF,TGTGCCAGCACACCCGTGGGCAGGCTGAACACTGAAGCTTTCTTT
TRBV5-1,-,TRBJ2-1,CASSLGQEYNEQFF,TGCGCCAGCAGCTTGGGACAGGAGTACAATGAGCAGTTCTTC
TRBV19,-,TRBJ1-1,CASSRRASGTEAFF,TGTGCCAGTAGTAGAAGGGCTTCTGGCACTGAAGCTTTCTTT
TRBV5-6,-,TRBJ2-5,CASSLAGRETQYF,TGTGCCAGCAGCTTGGCAGGGCGAGAGACCCAGTACTTC
TRBV7-2,-,TRBJ2-3,CASSLARAGDTQYF,TGTGCCAGCAGCTTAGCCAGGGCCGGGGATACGCAGTATTTT
TRBV5-1,-,TRBJ2-3,CASSLTLGRPTDTQYF,TGCGCCAGCAGCTTAACGTTGGGGCGCCCCACAGATACGCAGTATTTT
TRBV10-3,-,TRBJ2-5,CAISGVGRETQYF,TGTGCCATCAGTGGTGTAGGGCGGGAGACCCAGTACTTC
TRBV6-5,-,TRBJ1-2,CASSYDRIYGYTF,TGTGCCAGCAGTTACGATCGTATCTATGGCTACACCTTC
TRBV6-6,TRBD1,TRBJ1-2,CASSYPDRGDYGYTF,TGTGCCAGCAGTTACCCGGACAGGGGTGACTATGGCTACACCTTC
TRBV19,-,TRBJ2-3,CASSIMGASDTQYF,TGTGCCAGTAGTATAATGGGGGCATCAGATACGCAGTATTTT
TRBV19,-,TRBJ2-2,CASSWGSLYTGELFF,TGTGCCAGTAGTTGGGGGTCCTTGTACACCGGGGAGCTGTTTTTT
TRBV3-1/TRBV3-2,-,TRBJ1-3,CASSHTTIGGNTIYF,TGTGCCAGCAGCCACACAACGATTGGGGGAAACACCATATATTTT
TRBV30,-,TRBJ1-2,CAWSGRVANYGYTF,TGTGCCTGGAGTGGTAGGGTTGCTAACTATGGCTACACCTTC
TRBV2,TRBD2,TRBJ2-1,CASSGPWTSGGGNEQFF,TGTGCCAGCAGTGGCCCGTGGACTAGCGGGGGGGGCAATGAGCAGTTCTTC
TRBV19,TRBD2,TRBJ2-7,CASSPASGNSYEQYF,TGTGCCAGTAGTCCGGCTAGCGGGAACTCCTACGAGCAGTACTTC
TRBV6-1,-,TRBJ2-5,CASSDASGAAIEETQYF,TGTGCCAGCAGTGACGCCTCAGGGGCGGCTATCGAAGAGACCCAGTACTTC
TRBV7-2,-,TRBJ2-7,CASSLTGGTYEQYF,TGTGCCAGCAGCCTGACCGGGGGAACCTACGAGCAGTACTTC
TRBV6-4,-,TRBJ2-1,CASSSGYEQFF,TGTGCCAGCAGTTCGGGGTATGAGCAGTTCTTC
TRBV30,-,TRBJ1-6,CAWTQGYNSPLHF,TGTGCCTGGACGCAGGGCTATAATTCACCCCTCCACTTT
TRBV28,TRBD1,TRBJ2-2,CASRRTGITGELFF,TGTGCCAGCAGGAGGACAGGGATCACCGGGGAGCTGTTTTTT
TRBV4-3,-,TRBJ2-5,CASSQGGGAGETQYF,TGCGCCAGCAGCCAAGGAGGGGGGGCTGGGGAGACCCAGTACTTC
TRBV28,TRBD1,TRBJ1-2,CASSLAPSTGGIGYTF,TGTGCCAGCAGTTTAGCCCCATCGACAGGGGGAATCGGCTACACCTTC
TRBV5-5,-,TRBJ1-4,CASSGREATTNEKLFF,TGTGCCAGCAGCGGACGGGAGGCTACAACTAATGAAAAACTGTTTTTT
TRBV9,-,TRBJ2-7,CASSVAPGGDEQYF,TGTGCCAGCAGCGTAGCACCAGGGGGGGACGAGCAGTACTTC
TRBV10-3,TRBD2,TRBJ2-3,CATRSEAGSDTQYF,TGTGCGACACGCTCAGAAGCGGGATCTGATACGCAGTATTTT
TRBV5-4,-,TRBJ1-4,CASSSMRTDLNEKLFF,TGTGCCAGCAGCTCCATGAGGACGGACCTTAATGAAAAACTGTTTTTT